These T cell receptor beta chains were read from a single sample in a study of low-dose radiotherapy and immunotherapy resistance in tumors. TCRdb passed the reads through MiXCR, listing each CDR3 protein once. The table records about 39,000 distinct CDR3 sequences, less than 25% of them present only once. This sample comprised PBMCs, obtained after low-dose radiotherapy plus immunotherapy. The receptor set was obtained from a female donor with ovarian cancer. The CDR3 runs from the conserved cysteine through the conserved F or W. A D gene is named only where the DNA matches it firmly. Where a row states a size, it is once, few, many or the class of an expanded clone; other rows omit it.

TRBJ2-7 | . | TRBV6-1 | many | CASSDAYEQYF | TGTGCCAGCAGTGACGCCTACGAGCAGTACTTC
TRBJ2-7 | . | TRBV28 | many | CASSDRTDEQYF | TGTGCCAGCAGTGACAGAACCGACGAGCAGTACTTC
TRBJ1-2 | TRBD1 | TRBV7-9 | many | CASSKDRGPALGYTF | TGTGCCAGCAGCAAGGACAGGGGGCCCGCGTTGGGCTACACCTTC
TRBJ2-3 | . | TRBV5-1 | . | CASSDPGADTQYF | TGCGCCAGCAGCGACCCAGGGGCGGATACGCAGTATTTT
TRBJ2-7 | TRBD1 | TRBV3-1 | . | CASSPGQPYEQYF | TGTGCCAGCAGCCCGGGACAGCCCTACGAGCAGTACTTC
TRBJ1-1 | TRBD1 | TRBV28 | few | CASSFGSRGTEAFF | TGTGCCAGCAGTTTTGGCAGCAGGGGGACTGAAGCTTTCTTT
TRBJ1-4 | TRBD1 | TRBV20-1 | many | CSVPNRGQGEEKLFF | TGCAGTGTTCCGAATCGTGGACAGGGGGAAGAAAAACTGTTTTTT
TRBJ2-3 | TRBD2 | TRBV10-2 | . | CAVRVSGMRTDTQYF | TGCGCCGTGCGCGTAAGCGGGATGCGCACAGATACGCAGTATTTT
TRBJ2-2 | . | TRBV28 | many | CASSPPDLFSNTGELFF | TGTGCCAGCAGTCCCCCCGACTTGTTTTCGAACACCGGGGAGCTGTTTTTT
TRBJ2-1 | TRBD2 | TRBV7-8 | few | CASSLVGGKSSYNEQFF | TGTGCCAGCAGCTTAGTCGGGGGGAAGAGCTCCTACAATGAGCAGTTCTTC
TRBJ2-6 | . | TRBV29-1 | many | CSVGGPRSSSGANVLTF | TGCAGCGTGGGGGGACCGAGATCCTCCTCTGGGGCCAACGTCCTGACTTTC
TRBJ2-7 | . | TRBV18 | many | CASSRAGSYEQYF | TGTGCCAGCTCACGGGCGGGCTCCTACGAGCAGTACTTC
TRBJ1-2 | . | TRBV11-1 | many | CASSTRRFYGYTF | TGTGCCAGCAGCACCCGACGGTTCTATGGCTACACCTTC
TRBJ2-1 | . | TRBV2 | many | CASSRGTGSYNEQFF | TGTGCCAGCAGCAGAGGGACCGGTTCCTACAATGAGCAGTTCTTC
TRBJ2-1 | . | TRBV12-3/TRBV12-4 | . | CASSFSLQEQFF | TGTGCCAGCAGTTTTAGTCTTCAGGAGCAGTTCTTC
TRBJ2-7 | TRBD2 | TRBV6-6 | . | CASSVDIRLAGSYEQYF | TGTGCCAGCAGTGTCGATATCAGACTAGCGGGGTCCTACGAGCAGTACTTC
TRBJ1-1 | . | TRBV19 | many | CASSSLKLGNTEAFF | TGTGCCAGTAGTAGCCTCAAACTTGGGAACACTGAAGCTTTCTTT
TRBJ2-6 | TRBD1 | TRBV5-1 | many | CASTGQGAPGANVLTF | TGCGCCAGCACTGGACAGGGGGCTCCTGGGGCCAACGTCCTGACTTTC
TRBJ1-6 | TRBD1 | TRBV20-1 | many | CSARTGTGKESPLHF | TGCAGTGCTAGGACGGGGACAGGAAAGGAATCACCCCTCCACTTT
TRBJ2-3 | TRBD2 | TRBV29-1 | many | CSATSGGTSSTDTQYF | TGCAGCGCCACAAGCGGGGGGACCTCTAGCACAGATACGCAGTATTTT
TRBJ1-5 | . | TRBV6-2/TRBV6-3 | many | CASSYRQGHQPQHF | TGTGCCAGCAGTTACAGGCAGGGGCATCAGCCCCAGCATTTT
TRBJ2-2 | . | TRBV7-2 | many | CASSSGQGNTGELFF | TGTGCCAGCAGCTCCGGGCAGGGAAACACCGGGGAGCTGTTTTTT
TRBJ2-7 | . | TRBV28 | medium-sized | CATHLPVNSGEQYF | TGTGCCACCCATTTACCCGTTAATTCGGGTGAGCAGTACTTC